These 25 T cell receptor beta chains share one sample of origin, sequenced in a study of blood T cell repertoires in COVID-19. The protocol was immunoSEQ multiplex PCR, while the TCRdb copy is restricted to in-frame clones and leaves out a portion. The table lists a few hundred thousand clones, roughly 80% of them singletons. The specimen was peripheral blood. All receptors come from a woman between 50 and 59 years old with active or convalescent COVID-19.

V is TRBV5-1 and J is TRBJ2-2; 12 nucleotides align to TRBD1. Trimming removed 4 bases from V and 6 bases from J; junction bases left unmatched: 1. The CDR3 has 14 amino acids. Germline V gene lookup returns CDR1 SGHRS and CDR2 YFSETQ. Here the CDR3 reads CASSRDRGPGELFF. CDR3 nucleotides: TGCGCCAGCAGCCGGGACAGGGGGCCCGGGGAGCTGTTTTTT.

The V gene is TRBV9, the J gene TRBJ2-5; the match to TRBD2 covers 9 bases. The CDR3 runs 14 residues. The junction had 6 bases not matched to a gene; V was cut back by 4 bases and J by 5 bases. Per germline, CDR1 SGDLS and CDR2 YYNGEE. For the CDR3, the DNA is TGTGCCAGCAGCATTGCTAGCGGGACGGAGACCCAGTACTTC. It codes for CASSIASGTETQYF.

The chain employs TRBV7-2 and TRBJ2-2, with TRBD2 matching 13 bases. With 2 bases clipped from V and 8 bases from J, the junction kept 8 bases outside the gene matches. Germline assignment: CDR1 SGHTA and CDR2 FQGNSA. The CDR3 runs to 17 residues. The CDR3 region has the DNA TGTGCCAGCAGCTTATCTCGGACTAGCGGGAGTGGAGGGGAGCTGTTTTTT. Protein product: CASSLSRTSGSGGELFF.

The chain is built from TRBV10-1 and TRBJ2-2, with 8 positions matching TRBD2. V shed 3 bases and J 0 bases; nucleotides not matched to a gene: 9. The CDR3 contains 18 residues. The germline CDR1 and CDR2 sequences are WNHNN and SYGVQD (reference sequence). The CDR3 bases are TGCGCCAGCAGTGAATCCAGCGGGAGTGGGGCGAACACCGGGGAGCTGTTTTTT. This sequence encodes CASSESSGSGANTGELFF.

This clone was detected once. The chain recombines TRBV28 with TRBJ2-4; D might be TRBD1 (6 bases). Germline V lookup: CDR1 MDHEN, CDR2 SYDVKM. CDR3 length: 12 amino acids. V shed 7 bases and J shed 11 bases, with 15 bases lying between them. CDR3 in amino acids: CASTPGAGLQYF. In nucleotides, the CDR3 is TGTGCCAGCACCCCAGGGGCAGGGCTTCAGTACTTC. The full variable domain, rest sourced from reference TRBV28 and TRBJ2-4, is DVKVTQSSRYLVKRTGEKVFLECVQDMDHENMFWYRQDPGLGLRLIYFSYDVKMKEKGDIPEGYSVSREKKERFSLILESASTNQTSMYLCASTPGAGLQYFGAGTRLSVL.

The V call is TRBV10-3, the J call TRBJ2-1, with 7 bases that match TRBD2. Germline V gives CDR1 ENHRY, CDR2 SYGVKD. The trim removed 1 base at V and 7 bases at J, leaving 1 base unmatched. CDR3 length equals 13 residues. The CDR3: CAISEWGGNEQFF. For the CDR3, the DNA is TGTGCCATCAGTGAGTGGGGAGGGAATGAGCAGTTCTTC.

The chain has TRBV2 and TRBJ1-1, with D maybe TRBD1 (5 bases). Looked up from germline, CDR1 is SNHLY and CDR2 is FYNNEI. The CDR3 has 13 residues. The ends were cut back, 6 bases at V and 4 bases at J, with 12 bases in the middle. The CDR3 sequence is CASSREVSTEAFF. CDR3 in DNA: TGTGCCAGCAGCAGGGAGGTGAGCACTGAAGCTTTCTTT.

V gene TRBV24-1 combines with J gene TRBJ1-5, with D tentatively TRBD1 (6 bases). Trimming cost V 7 bases and J 3 bases, with 18 bases left between them. CDR1 and CDR2 from the germline V gene are KGHDR and SFDVKD. This CDR3 region has 16 residues. CDR3 DNA: TGTGCCACCAGCGAAAGTAGGGGGTGGTCCAATCAGCCCCAGCATTTT. It translates to CATSESRGWSNQPQHF.

This sequence joins TRBV5-1 and TRBJ2-7; 8 nucleotides match TRBD2. V shed 0 bases and J 5 bases; nucleotides not matched to a gene: 13. Germline V CDR1 and CDR2: SGHRS, YFSETQ. This CDR3 contains 17 residues. The DNA of the CDR3 is TGCGCCAGCAGCTTGGAGACAGACCCCCGGGGGGGTAACGAGCAGTACTTC. Amino acids: CASSLETDPRGGNEQYF.

The chain is built from TRBV5-1 and TRBJ1-2, with TRBD1 as a possible D gene (6 bases). Germline loops: CDR1 SGHRS, CDR2 YFSETQ. This CDR3 is 14 amino acids long. V lost 0 bases to trimming and J lost 2 bases, with 8 bases between them. As DNA, the CDR3 is TGCGCCAGCAGCTTGGGGGGGCGAAACTATGGCTACACCTTC. Translated: CASSLGGRNYGYTF.

This clone was counted only a few times. The chain joins TRBV6-2 or TRBV6-3 to TRBJ2-5; tentative D call: TRBD2 (6 bases). V gave up 3 bases and J gave up 5 bases, with 16 bases separating them. This CDR3 contains 15 residues. Germline V CDR1 and CDR2: MNHEY, SVGEGT. CDR3 in amino acids: CASSYGGWGSETQYF. The CDR3 region has the DNA TGTGCCAGCAGTTATGGAGGGTGGGGGTCGGAGACCCAGTACTTC.

This rearrangement joins TRBV5-1 to TRBJ2-5; TRBD2 matches at 13 bases. Germline V gene data show CDR1 as SGHRS and CDR2 as YFSETQ. With 4 bases clipped from V and 5 bases from J, the junction kept 14 bases outside the gene matches. This CDR3 comprises 18 residues. The CDR3 spells CASSLSGLAGAIGETQYF. CDR3 DNA sequence: TGCGCCAGCAGCCTCTCTGGACTAGCGGGAGCTATAGGGGAGACCCAGTACTTC.

The chain joins TRBV6-5 to TRBJ2-7; maybe TRBD2 (6 bases). V dropped 2 bases and J dropped 2 bases, with 7 bases sitting between them. This CDR3 has 13 amino acids. CDR1 MNHEY and CDR2 SVGAGI come from the germline V gene. The CDR3 region is CASSYTGAYEQYF. The CDR3 coding sequence is TGTGCCAGCAGTTACACGGGGGCCTACGAGCAGTACTTC.

The chain combines TRBV15 with TRBJ2-2; 7 positions match TRBD2. Trimming at V came to 1 base and at J to 5 bases, leaving 7 bases not matched to a gene. Germline CDR1 reads LNHNV; CDR2 reads YYDKDF (reference sequence). This CDR3 comprises 16 residues. This chain's CDR3 is CATSRGTSDQTGELFF. The CDR3 DNA sequence: TGTGCCACCAGCAGAGGAACTAGCGATCAAACCGGGGAGCTGTTTTTT.

The chain joins TRBV11-1 to TRBJ2-7, with D perhaps matching TRBD2 (6 bases). The CDR3 totals 13 residues. The ends were cut back, 6 bases at V and 1 base at J, with 10 bases in the middle. Germline assignment: CDR1 SGHAT and CDR2 FQDESV (reference sequence). The CDR3 region is CASSGGRSYEQYF. As DNA, the CDR3 is TGTGCCAGCAGTGGTGGGAGGTCCTACGAGCAGTACTTC.

This clone was observed once. The chain has TRBV3-1 (or the pseudogene TRBV3-2) and TRBJ2-5, with D possibly TRBD2 on 6 matching bases. The ends were cut back, 7 bases at V and 2 bases at J, with 14 bases in the middle. Germline V gives CDR1 LGHDT, CDR2 YNNKEL (reference sequence). The CDR3 sequence is 14 residues long. CDR3 coding DNA: TGTGCCAGCACCCTGAACGCGGGGCAAGAGACCCAGTACTTC. This codes for CASTLNAGQETQYF.

This chain links TRBV11-2 with TRBJ2-1, with D possibly TRBD1 on 5 matching bases. Germline lookup yields CDR1 SGHAT and CDR2 FQNNGV. This CDR3 spans 15 amino acids. Trimming cost V 5 bases and J 3 bases, with 14 bases left between them. The CDR3 here is CASSLRQINYNEQFF. CDR3 nucleotides: TGTGCCAGCAGCCTTCGACAGATAAACTACAATGAGCAGTTCTTC.

The count of this clone is one. This may come from a read error, since a much larger clone is one base off. The sample holds other DNA sequences that translate to the same CDR3. The chain is built from TRBV5-1 and TRBJ1-2; TRBD1 aligns across 11 bases. CDR1 is SGHRS and CDR2 is YFSETQ in the germline V gene. CDR3 size: 14 residues. J gave up 7 bases and V 0 bases, and 2 bases lay outside the gene matches. CDR3 DNA sequence: TGCGCCAGCAGCTTGGCCGGGACAGGGGGTGGCTACACCTTC. Its protein is CASSLAGTGGGYTF.

The chain carries TRBV27 and TRBJ2-3; a possible D gene is TRBD2 (5 bases). There are 14 residues in the CDR3. V lost 5 bases to trimming and J lost 3 bases, with 12 bases between them. Germline assignment: CDR1 MNHEY and CDR2 SMNVEV (reference sequence). The CDR3: CASSQIGGTDTQYF. CDR3 DNA sequence: TGTGCCAGCAGTCAAATCGGCGGGACAGATACGCAGTATTTT.

The genes are TRBV5-1 and TRBJ1-1; 8 positions agree with TRBD1. This CDR3 comprises 14 residues. Germline values: CDR1 SGHRS, CDR2 YFSETQ. The V segment lost 4 bases and the J segment 4 bases; nucleotides outside the gene matches: 6. CDR3 amino acids: CASSRGQGGTEAFF. For the CDR3, the DNA is TGCGCCAGCAGCCGCGGACAGGGAGGCACTGAAGCTTTCTTT.

The chain carries TRBV12-3 or TRBV12-4 and TRBJ1-2; D is perhaps TRBD1 (6 bases). The CDR3 sequence is 13 residues long. V was shortened by 7 bases and J by 1 base, with 10 bases between the two germline ends. CDR3 region: CASKPGDNYGYTF. The CDR3 DNA is TGTGCCAGCAAGCCAGGGGATAACTATGGCTACACCTTC.

The chain combines TRBV2 with TRBJ2-3; 10 nucleotides match TRBD2. Germline CDR1 SNHLY, CDR2 FYNNEI. Trimming removed 11 bases from V and 6 bases from J; junction bases left unmatched: 17. The CDR3 loop spans 16 amino acids. CDR3 region: CAGRQHRAGGTDTQYF. DNA of the CDR3: TGTGCCGGGCGGCAGCATCGAGCGGGAGGGACTGATACGCAGTATTTT.

The chain joins TRBV6-1 to TRBJ2-3, with 12 nucleotides matching TRBD2. The V gene's germline CDR1 is MNHNS and CDR2 SASEGT. V was pared by 4 bases and J by 2 bases, with 4 bases of the junction left unmatched. The CDR3 totals 16 residues. CDR3 DNA: TGTGCCAGCAGTGCGACTAGCGGGAGTAACACAGATACGCAGTATTTT. It yields the protein CASSATSGSNTDTQYF.

The chain uses TRBV9 and TRBJ1-4; perhaps TRBD1 as D (6 bases). The CDR3 spans 15 residues. Trimming stripped 2 bases from V and 3 bases from J, with 11 bases between. Germline V gene data show CDR1 as SGDLS and CDR2 as YYNGEE. CDR3 sequence reads: CASSVDSKSNEKLFF. The DNA of the CDR3 is TGTGCCAGCAGCGTGGACAGCAAATCTAATGAAAAACTGTTTTTT.

The V and J genes are TRBV5-4 and TRBJ1-2, with 7 bases that match TRBD1. Germline loops: CDR1 SGHNT, CDR2 YYREEE (reference sequence). J gave up 4 bases and V 0 bases, and 3 bases lay outside the gene matches. The CDR3 extends over 14 amino acids. The CDR3 here is CASSLGQGGYGYTF. DNA of the CDR3: TGTGCCAGCAGCTTGGGACAGGGTGGCTATGGCTACACCTTC.